Following are 31 T cell receptor beta chains from one sample sequenced in a study of cytomegalovirus exposure and HLA in healthy donors. Clones were read by immunoSEQ multiplex PCR, and TCRdb kept only the in-frame ones, dropping some. This table has some 140,000 clones, roughly 87% appearing once. Specimen: PBMCs. The source is a young woman in good health and CMV-seropositive.

This clone has a single count. V usage is TRBV7-2 and J usage is TRBJ2-2; 9 bases match TRBD1. Germline V gene sequence: CDR1 SGHTA, CDR2 FQGNSA. The V and J ends lost 8 bases and 2 bases, in that order; junction bases with no gene match: 9. The CDR3 is 16 amino acids. In DNA form, the CDR3 reads TGTGCCAGCGGAGGGACAGGGTTATCTAACACCGGGGAGCTGTTTTTT. Amino acids: CASGGTGLSNTGELFF.

V is TRBV23-1 and J is TRBJ1-2; TRBD1 is a possible D gene (6 bases). TRBV23-1 is reported as an ORF; its role is uncertain. Trimming removed 5 bases at V and 8 bases at J, with 15 bases between. This CDR3 has 13 amino acids. CDR3 nucleotide sequence: TGCGCCAGCAGTACATTACAGGGAGAGGGCTACACCTTC. Protein product: CASSTLQGEGYTF.

The chain has TRBV7-2 and TRBJ1-2, with 7 bases aligning to TRBD1. The CDR3 loop spans 14 amino acids. V lost 0 bases to trimming and J lost 8 bases; unmatched junction nucleotides: 6. Germline CDR1 reads SGHTA; CDR2 reads FQGNSA. CDR3 loop: CASSLAGGAGGYTF. Written as DNA, the CDR3 is TGTGCCAGCAGCTTAGCAGGGGGCGCAGGGGGCTACACCTTC.

The chain is built from TRBV30 and TRBJ2-6; D is perhaps TRBD1 (6 bases). This CDR3 is 14 amino acids long. The germline V gene encodes CDR1 GTSNPN and CDR2 SVGIG (reference sequence). V was clipped by 8 bases and J by 1 base, with 12 bases between them. The CDR3 spells CARGRGSGANVLTF. The CDR3 DNA is TGTGCCCGTGGCAGGGGATCTGGGGCCAACGTCCTGACTTTC.

The J gene is TRBJ2-5, the V gene TRBV13, with TRBD1 matching over 8 bases. The CDR3 covers 15 residues. Germline V gene sequence: CDR1 PRHDT, CDR2 FYEKMQ (reference sequence). The J segment lost 1 base and the V segment lost 5 bases, leaving 6 bases of the junction unmatched. Written as DNA, the CDR3 is TGTGCCAGCAGCACGCGTGGACAGGGCCAAGAGACCCAGTACTTC. Amino acid sequence: CASSTRGQGQETQYF.

V is TRBV4-3 and J is TRBJ2-2; a possible D gene is TRBD1 (6 bases). V lost 4 bases and J lost 4, with 16 bases in between. The germline gives CDR1 LGHNA, CDR2 YSLEER. The CDR3 runs to 16 residues. The CDR3 region has the DNA TGCGCCAGCAGCCCGAGTCAGGGACACGTCACCGGGGAGCTGTTTTTT. Amino acids: CASSPSQGHVTGELFF.

The J gene is TRBJ2-3, the V gene TRBV7-2; D gene ambiguous. Germline V gives CDR1 SGHTA, CDR2 FQGNSA. This CDR3 comprises 15 residues. Trimming cost V 3 bases and J 2 bases, with 12 bases left between them. The CDR3 DNA follows: TGTGCCAGCAGCTTTGAACAGCAATCCACAGATACGCAGTATTTT. Translating gives CASSFEQQSTDTQYF.

V gene TRBV28 combines with J gene TRBJ1-1, with D perhaps TRBD1 (5 bases). There are 14 residues in the CDR3. Between the trimmed V and J ends, which lost 4 bases and 2 bases, there was a span of 11 bases. CDR1 and CDR2 (germline): MDHEN, SYDVKM. CDR3 loop: CASSSGGGNTEAFF. The DNA for the CDR3 is TGTGCCAGCAGTTCCGGGGGGGGTAACACTGAAGCTTTCTTT.

The chain employs TRBV6-4 and TRBJ1-4; D is unresolved. The CDR3 loop spans 18 amino acids. V lost 0 bases and J lost 8, with 22 bases in between. Germline CDR1 MRHNA, CDR2 SNTAGT. CDR3 sequence: CASSDSKEGSPGEEKLFF. The DNA for the CDR3 is TGTGCCAGCAGTGACTCAAAGGAAGGATCCCCCGGGGAAGAAAAACTGTTTTTT.

The CDR3 loop reads CASSPEGAGGRETQYF. DNA of the CDR3: TGTGCCAGCAGCCCCGAGGGAGCGGGGGGGCGGGAGACCCAGTACTTC. This chain joins TRBV7-2 and TRBJ2-5, with 10 positions matching TRBD2. Per the germline V gene, CDR1 is SGHTA and CDR2 is FQGNSA. The CDR3 totals 16 residues. The V and J ends lost 5 bases and 5 bases, in that order; junction bases with no gene match: 11.

This chain links TRBV5-1 with TRBJ1-2; 10 bases align to TRBD1. V lost 0 bases to trimming and J lost 0 bases; unmatched junction nucleotides: 5. The CDR3 is made up of 17 amino acids. Germline CDR1 is SGHRS and CDR2 is YFSETQ. CDR3 in amino acids: CASSLGQGAASNYGYTF. The CDR3 nucleotides read TGCGCCAGCAGCTTGGGACAGGGGGCCGCGTCTAACTATGGCTACACCTTC.

The chain recombines TRBV29-1 with TRBJ2-3; 11 positions agree with TRBD2. Germline lookup yields CDR1 SQVTM and CDR2 ANQGSEA. Trimming took 6 bases from V and 0 from J; bases not matched to a gene: 8. This CDR3 has 16 residues. The CDR3 protein is CSVPRLAGLSTDTQYF. In DNA, the CDR3 is TGCAGCGTCCCAAGACTAGCGGGGCTTAGCACAGATACGCAGTATTTT.

The V call is TRBV9, the J call TRBJ2-7, with 11 bases aligning to TRBD2. After removal of 3 bases from V and 3 bases from J, the junction contained 8 bases not matched to a gene. Looked up from germline, CDR1 is SGDLS and CDR2 is YYNGEE. This CDR3 contains 16 residues. CDR3 sequence (DNA): TGTGCCAGCAGCGCCAGCGGGACTAGCGGTTTCTACGAGCAGTACTTC. Its protein product is CASSASGTSGFYEQYF.

The J gene is TRBJ1-4, the V gene TRBV6-5; TRBD1 is a possible D gene (5 bases). The CDR3 is 13 residues long. Trimming removed 6 bases from V and 10 bases from J, with 15 bases in between. Germline loops: CDR1 MNHEY, CDR2 SVGAGI. The CDR3 loop reads CASRLDRGGKLFF. The CDR3 nucleotides read TGTGCCAGCAGGCTAGACAGAGGCGGAAAACTGTTTTTT.

This chain joins TRBV5-6 and TRBJ1-4, with a tentative D call TRBD1 (5 bases). V lost 4 bases and J 8 bases, leaving 21 bases between the germline ends. Germline V gene sequence: CDR1 SGHDT, CDR2 YYEEEE. There are 16 residues in the CDR3. The CDR3 nucleotides read TGTGCCAGCAGCACCGATCTCTCCGAAGCAGGGGAAAAACTGTTTTTT. This encodes CASSTDLSEAGEKLFF.

This clone has just a few counts. The chain uses TRBV19 and TRBJ2-7; unclear D gene. V gave up 4 bases and J gave up 4 bases, with 14 bases separating them. The V gene's germline CDR1 is LNHDA and CDR2 SQIVND (reference sequence). The CDR3 has 14 amino acids. In nucleotides, the CDR3 is TGTGCCAGTAGTAAAGCCCTAAACTCGTACGAGCAGTACTTC. Amino acids: CASSKALNSYEQYF.

The gene calls are TRBV28 and TRBJ1-6; maybe TRBD1 (6 bases). The CDR3 has 14 residues. The germline V gene has CDR1 MDHEN and CDR2 SYDVKM. Trimming pared 9 bases from V and 8 bases from J, leaving 17 bases between. CDR3 DNA: TGTGCCAGTCTCGGGGGGGCGCAGGATTCACCCCTCCACTTT. Its protein is CASLGGAQDSPLHF.

The rearrangement joins TRBV6-5 to TRBJ2-1; the match to TRBD1 covers 11 bases. CDR1 is MNHEY, CDR2 SVGAGI, per germline. The V segment lost 0 bases and the J segment 8 bases; nucleotides outside the gene matches: 3. The CDR3 has 15 amino acids. For the CDR3, the DNA is TGTGCCAGCAGTTACTCGGACAGGGGGCGGGATGAGCAGTTCTTC. Its protein is CASSYSDRGRDEQFF.

This clone has more than one count but fewer than ten. The chain combines TRBV6-1 with TRBJ1-6; 10 positions match TRBD1. The CDR3 is 17 amino acids. V gave up 2 bases and J gave up 7 bases; unmatched junction bases: 8. Germline CDR1 and CDR2: MNHNS and SASEGT. The CDR3 DNA follows: TGTGCCAGCAGTGAATTCCGGGGGGGACAGGGGAATTCACCCCTCCACTTT. This translates into CASSEFRGGQGNSPLHF.

The chain uses TRBV7-2 and TRBJ2-7; D is unresolved. CDR1 and CDR2 (germline): SGHTA, FQGNSA. V lost 3 bases to trimming and J lost 6 bases, with 12 bases between them. This CDR3 region has 13 residues. The CDR3 DNA sequence: TGTGCCAGCAGCTTGGGTCAGGTGACCGAGCAGTACTTC. Translated: CASSLGQVTEQYF.

This clone was counted between two and nine times. The chain links TRBV7-2 to TRBJ2-1; 9 nucleotides line up with TRBD2. Losses at the gene ends were 3 bases for V and 8 bases for J; bases not matched to a gene: 8. Germline CDR1 and CDR2: SGHTA and FQGNSA. The CDR3 totals 15 residues. The CDR3: CASSFLAGFVDEQFF. CDR3 sequence (DNA): TGTGCCAGCAGCTTCCTAGCGGGGTTTGTAGATGAGCAGTTCTTC.

The CDR3 nucleotides read TGCGCCAGCAGCCAAGGGGACAGGGGGCCCAATGAGCAGTTCTTC. Translating gives CASSQGDRGPNEQFF. V and J are TRBV4-1 and TRBJ2-1, with 12 positions matching TRBD1. The CDR3 contains 15 residues. The germline gives CDR1 MGHRA, CDR2 YSYEKL. With V trimmed by 1 base and J by 6 bases, 1 base remained unmatched.

This clone was seen a single time. V and J are TRBV9 and TRBJ1-3; 9 bases are shared with TRBD1. Trimming took 4 bases from V and 4 from J; bases not matched to a gene: 6. The CDR3 has 15 amino acids. Germline CDR1 and CDR2: SGDLS and YYNGEE. The CDR3 nucleotides read TGTGCCAGCAGCTCCAGACAGGGGGGGGGAAACACCATATATTTT. Translation: CASSSRQGGGNTIYF.

The chain recombines TRBV5-4 with TRBJ1-1, with a possible D match to TRBD1 (6 bases). CDR3 length: 16 amino acids. V lost 0 bases, J lost 2 bases, and 14 bases lay in between. Germline V gene lookup returns CDR1 SGHNT and CDR2 YYREEE (reference sequence). CDR3 coding DNA: TGTGCCAGCAGCTTGGCGGGGGGCTTAAGAAACACTGAAGCTTTCTTT. Translated, it gives CASSLAGGLRNTEAFF.

J is TRBJ1-1 and V is TRBV15; TRBD1 aligns across 7 bases. Germline CDR1 and CDR2: LNHNV and YYDKDF (reference sequence). The CDR3 is 16 amino acids. Trimming took 5 bases from V and 0 from J; bases not matched to a gene: 9. In DNA, the CDR3 is TGTGCCACCAGCCCAGGGACAGCCCAAATGAACACTGAAGCTTTCTTT. It translates to CATSPGTAQMNTEAFF.

The chain employs TRBV21-1 and TRBJ2-7; TRBD2, as called in the table, went unchecked against the DNA. TRBV21-1 is recorded as a pseudogene. The CDR3 sequence is 15 residues long. The chain's CDR3 is CASSKEPAGAYEQYF. CDR3 in DNA: TGTGCCAGCAGCAAAGAGCCAGCGGGGGCCTACGAGCAGTACTTC.

The chain uses TRBV29-1 and TRBJ2-7; tentative D call: TRBD1 (7 bases). Germline assignment: CDR1 SQVTM and CDR2 ANQGSEA. The CDR3 is made up of 14 amino acids. The ends were cut back, 1 base at V and 0 bases at J, with 10 bases in the middle. This chain's CDR3 is CSVEVEGASYEQYF. DNA of the CDR3: TGCAGCGTTGAAGTGGAGGGGGCCTCCTACGAGCAGTACTTC.

The J gene is TRBJ2-4, the V gene TRBV5-6; TRBD2 matches at 7 bases. There are 16 residues in the CDR3. The trim removed 0 bases at V and 5 bases at J, leaving 8 bases unmatched. CDR1 is SGHDT, CDR2 YYEEEE, per germline. The DNA of the CDR3 is TGTGCCAGCAGCTTGGCCGGGGAGGGAGGAGAAAACATTCAGTACTTC. This sequence encodes CASSLAGEGGENIQYF.

The genes are TRBV30 and TRBJ1-5; D is possibly TRBD1 (5 bases). With 2 bases removed from V and 6 bases from J, the gap between germline ends came to 17 bases. The CDR3 has 15 amino acids. In germline, CDR1 is GTSNPN, CDR2 SVGIG (reference sequence). CDR3 nucleotides: TGTGCCTGGAGTAATGTGGGGCTGGCTGGTCAGCCCCAGCATTTT. This gives the protein CAWSNVGLAGQPQHF.

The chain couples TRBV7-6 to TRBJ2-1, with 10 positions matching TRBD2. Germline loops: CDR1 SGHVS, CDR2 FNYEAQ. V was pared by 5 bases and J by 6 bases, with 10 bases of the junction left unmatched. The CDR3 loop spans 16 amino acids. The CDR3: CASSPHLAGDTNEQFF. CDR3 DNA sequence: TGTGCCAGCAGCCCACACCTAGCGGGGGACACCAATGAGCAGTTCTTC.

The chain carries TRBV28 and TRBJ1-3; 7 bases map to TRBD1. Germline V gene data show CDR1 as MDHEN and CDR2 as SYDVKM. The J segment lost 1 base and the V segment lost 6 bases, leaving 18 bases of the junction unmatched. The CDR3 spans 19 residues. CDR3 DNA: TGTGCCAGCAGCCCTGGGACAGAAGTACATTCTAATTCTGGAAACACCATATATTTT. This gives the protein CASSPGTEVHSNSGNTIYF.